Presented here are 17 T cell receptor beta chains from one specimen sequenced in a study of blood T cells in healthy people across ages. With a J-beta primer mix and a sample-barcoded 5' primer, a second PCR ran 7 to 11 cycles. TCRdb used MiXCR to reprocess the 5' RACE reads, holding one entry per CDR3 protein. Of 1.2 million to 1.5 million distinct CDR3 sequences in the sample, about 43% are singletons; the top ten hold under 8%. The sequenced sample consisted of blood. These receptors all stem from a woman between 18 and 30 years old in good health.

V and J are TRBV11-2 and TRBJ2-6; 9 bases fit TRBD1. The CDR3 spans 17 residues. Trimming removed 4 bases from V and 4 bases from J; junction bases left unmatched: 8. Per the germline V gene, CDR1 is SGHAT and CDR2 is FQNNGV. CDR3: CASSSRGTGNGANVLTF. The CDR3 bases are TGTGCCAGCAGCTCTAGGGGGACAGGGAACGGGGCCAACGTCCTGACTTTC.

This chain joins TRBV9 and TRBJ2-7; the D gene could be TRBD1 or TRBD2 (5 bases each). From germline, CDR1 is SGDLS and CDR2 YYNGEE. The length of the CDR3 is 13 residues. Trimming removed 4 bases at V and 3 bases at J, with 11 bases between. The CDR3 DNA reads as TGTGCCAGCAGCACTCGGGGCAACTACGAGCAGTACTTC. Encoded protein: CASSTRGNYEQYF. The full variable domain, rest sourced from reference TRBV9 and TRBJ2-7, is DSGVTQTPKHLITATGQRVTLRCSPRSGDLSVYWYQQSLDQGLQFLIQYYNGEERAKGNILERFSAQQFPDLHSELNLSSLELGDSALYFCASSTRGNYEQYFGPGTRLTVT.

This clonotype was picked up a small number of times. The V call is TRBV27, the J call TRBJ2-7; the match to TRBD2 covers 9 bases. V lost 4 bases and J lost 0; bases outside the gene matches: 4. The CDR3 spans 15 residues. Per germline, CDR1 MNHEY and CDR2 SMNVEV (reference sequence). This CDR3 reads CASSSSGTSSYEQYF. In nucleotides, the CDR3 is TGTGCCAGCAGTTCTAGCGGGACCAGCTCCTACGAGCAGTACTTC.

This sequence joins TRBV6-2 or TRBV6-3 and TRBJ2-5; TRBD2 agrees at 13 bases. The DNA end is a closer match to TRBJ2-7, so the J assignment may be wrong. CDR1 and CDR2 from the germline V gene are MNHEY and SVGEGT. The CDR3 loop spans 14 amino acids. The CDR3 region has the DNA TGTGCCAGCAGGAAGGGACTAGCGGGGTCCGAGCAGTACTTC. The encoded protein is CASRKGLAGSEQYF.

The chain uses TRBV3-1 and TRBJ1-2; the match to TRBD1 covers 10 bases. This CDR3 has 15 amino acids. Trimming took 4 bases from V and 5 from J; bases not matched to a gene: 7. CDR1 and CDR2 from the germline V gene are LGHDT and YNNKEL (reference sequence). The CDR3 region is CASSPRTGGEYGYTF. The CDR3 region has the DNA TGTGCCAGCAGCCCGCGGACAGGGGGGGAATATGGCTACACCTTC.

The chain is built from TRBV20-1 and TRBJ1-1; 7 bases line up with TRBD1. There are 11 residues in the CDR3. The V gene's germline CDR1 is DFQATT and CDR2 SNEGSKA (reference sequence). With 2 bases clipped from V and 6 bases from J, the junction kept 0 bases outside the gene matches. The CDR3, as DNA: TGCAGTGCTAGACAGGGGGCTGAAGCTTTCTTT. This translates into CSARQGAEAFF.

CDR3 DNA sequence: TGCGCCTCTCAGGGGACGACCTACGAGCAGTACTTC. Encoded protein: CASQGTTYEQYF. This sequence joins TRBV5-1 and TRBJ2-7, with a tentative D call TRBD1 (6 bases). Between the trimmed V and J ends, which lost 10 bases and 2 bases, there was a span of 13 bases. The CDR3 totals 12 residues. Per germline, CDR1 SGHRS and CDR2 YFSETQ. Full variable domain (rest looked up from reference TRBV5-1 and TRBJ2-7): KAGVTQTPRYLIKTRGQQVTLSCSPISGHRSVSWYQQTPGQGLQFLFEYFSETQRNKGNFPGRFSGRQFSNSRSEMNVSTLELGDSALYLCASQGTTYEQYFGPGTRLTVT.

The V gene is TRBV6-5, the J gene TRBJ1-6, with D unclear. Germline CDR1 and CDR2: MNHEY and SVGAGI. This CDR3 has 14 residues. V gave up 2 bases and J gave up 7 bases, with 9 bases separating them. In nucleotides, the CDR3 is TGTGCCAGCAGTTACCGTGGGAGGAATTCACCCCTCCACTTT. As protein: CASSYRGRNSPLHF.

This chain links TRBV9 with TRBJ2-1, with D possibly being TRBD2 (5 bases). Germline assignment: CDR1 SGDLS and CDR2 YYNGEE. V lost 3 bases, J lost 5 bases, and 21 bases lay in between. This CDR3 spans 17 amino acids. CDR3 loop: CASSGPDGLASDNEQFF. The CDR3 region has the DNA TGTGCCAGCAGCGGCCCCGACGGGCTAGCCAGCGACAATGAGCAGTTCTTC. The full variable domain, with the rest looked up from reference TRBV9 and TRBJ2-1, is DSGVTQTPKHLITATGQRVTLRCSPRSGDLSVYWYQQSLDQGLQFLIQYYNGEERAKGNILERFSAQQFPDLHSELNLSSLELGDSALYFCASSGPDGLASDNEQFFGPGTRLTVL.

V and J are TRBV5-4 and TRBJ2-4, with a weak D call TRBD2 (5 bases). Germline lookup yields CDR1 SGHNT and CDR2 YYREEE (reference sequence). The CDR3 sequence is 14 residues long. V was shortened by 4 bases and J by 8 bases, with 16 bases between the two germline ends. CDR3 bases: TGTGCCAGCAGCACTGGAACGGAGGTGGACATTCAGTACTTC. Translating it yields CASSTGTEVDIQYF.

This clonotype was seen a handful of times. The gene calls are TRBV7-6 and TRBJ2-7; D not certain. The germline CDR1 and CDR2 sequences are SGHVS and FNYEAQ. The V end was cut by 0 bases, the J end by 1 base, with 7 bases between. There are 14 residues in the CDR3. The DNA for the CDR3 is TGTGCCAGCAGCTTAGCGATCGGATCCTACGAGCAGTACTTC. Amino acid sequence: CASSLAIGSYEQYF.

The V gene is TRBV5-1, the J gene TRBJ1-1; D gene ambiguous. The germline V and J ends were trimmed by 1 base and 0 bases, with 16 bases remaining between them. Germline CDR1 reads SGHRS; CDR2 reads YFSETQ. The CDR3 is 17 amino acids. DNA for the CDR3: TGCGCCAGCAGCTTGCCCCGACCGGGAGGCATGAACACTGAAGCTTTCTTT. This sequence encodes CASSLPRPGGMNTEAFF. Looking up the rest from reference TRBV5-1 and TRBJ1-1 gives the full variable domain: KAGVTQTPRYLIKTRGQQVTLSCSPISGHRSVSWYQQTPGQGLQFLFEYFSETQRNKGNFPGRFSGRQFSNSRSEMNVSTLELGDSALYLCASSLPRPGGMNTEAFFGQGTRLTVV.

Only one count was recorded for this clonotype. CDR3 sequence: CASGPGLAGNEQYF. The CDR3 DNA sequence: TGTGCTAGTGGTCCAGGACTAGCGGGGAATGAGCAGTACTTC. The V and J genes are TRBV12-5 and TRBJ2-7, with 12 bases that match TRBD2. Germline V lookup: CDR1 LGHNT, CDR2 FRNRAP. V lost 5 bases to trimming and J lost 7 bases; unmatched junction nucleotides: 6. The CDR3 is 14 residues long.

As for this clonotype: One junction end disagrees with the germline gene, perhaps due to a read error. The chain couples TRBV14 to TRBJ2-6; no clear D gene. CDR1 SGHDN and CDR2 FVKESK come from the germline V gene. This CDR3 has 20 amino acids. The CDR3, as DNA: TGTGCCCGCAGTCAAGTAATTTTTCAGGACCTAGTCTCTGGGGCCAACGTCCTGACTTTC. Translated: CARSQVIFQDLVSGANVLTF.

V is TRBV5-1 and J is TRBJ2-5; perhaps D is TRBD1 or TRBD2 (7 bases each). The CDR3 consists of 16 residues. Trimming cost V 1 base and J 11 bases, with 24 bases left between them. Germline V lookup: CDR1 SGHRS, CDR2 YFSETQ. Here the CDR3 reads CASSLTQGTMPNEQYF. CDR3 in DNA: TGCGCCAGCAGCTTGACACAGGGGACTATGCCTAATGAGCAGTACTTC.

On this clonotype itself: One end of the junction does not line up with germline, which may come from a read error. The rearrangement links TRBV3-1 to TRBJ2-1; D is perhaps TRBD1 (6 bases). Germline values: CDR1 LGHDT, CDR2 YNNKEL (reference sequence). This CDR3 region has 15 residues. CDR3 amino acids: CASSQQGTPYNGQFF. In DNA, the CDR3 is TGTGCCAGCAGCCAGCAGGGGACCCCCTACAATGGGCAGTTCTTC.

This clonotype was seen a handful of times. This chain uses TRBV20-1 with TRBJ2-1, with a possible D match to TRBD2 (5 bases). CDR3 length equals 13 residues. Germline CDR1 DFQATT, CDR2 SNEGSKA (reference sequence). With 3 bases removed from V and 2 bases from J, the gap between germline ends came to 8 bases. CDR3 bases: TGCAGTGCTAGTGAGAGGGCCTACAATGAGCAGTTCTTC. Translated, it gives CSASERAYNEQFF.